Sequencing of this T cell receptor (beta chain) was carried out in a study of T cell repertoires in cytomegalovirus infection. This clonotype was picked up a small number of times. Its target is not known. Deletions cut 1 base from V and 0 bases from J, with 7 bases between. Germline lookup yields CDR1 LNHDA and CDR2 SQIVND (reference sequence). This CDR3 is 15 amino acids long. One entry per CDR3 protein, called by TCRdb with MiXCR from the reads. This sample yields some 400,000 distinct CDR3 sequences, of which roughly 30% are seen a single time; roughly 13% belongs to the top ten. Overall study findings and caveats: It was HLA-C-restricted CMV-specific TCR beta clonotypes that dominated the response ex vivo.

This receptor was obtained from a human donor in good health (CMV status not recorded). Some clones in this sample may be carry-over from other donors' samples. Material for sequencing was PBMCs. This rearrangement joins TRBV19 to TRBJ1-5; no reliable D call. DNA of the CDR3: TGTGCCAGTAGTATAGTGGACTATAGCAATCAGCCCCAGCATTTT. The encoded protein is CASSIVDYSNQPQHF.